A single T cell receptor beta chain is shown here with its context. What it recognizes is unknown. This CDR3 has 14 amino acids. The record originates from a study of cytomegalovirus exposure and HLA in healthy donors. Overall study context: Genetic ancestry analysis placed approximately 79% of the roughly 400 donors that were genotyped in the Caucasian-associated cluster.

In nominal health when sampled, donors likely had unrecorded immune exposures nonetheless. General study results and limits: CMV serostatus was the sole immune exposure data available.

The PCR had 60 Vbeta and 13 Jbeta primers. In the authors' workflow: A later analysis tallied 80 million or so unique TCR beta chains, around 12 million of them shared. Clones were sequenced by immunoSEQ multiplex PCR, and TCRdb holds only the in-frame ones, with some missing. The D gene and trimming were derived from the DNA, and the V and J assignments and clone size from that table. Its table records about 200,000 clones. This sequence originates from a girl between 2 and 10 years old in good health and CMV-seropositive. Sequenced sample: PBMCs. The chain uses TRBV7-5 and TRBJ2-7; no check of the table's D call, TRBD1, against the DNA was made. TRBV7-5 is a documented pseudogene. The CDR3 nucleotides are TGTGTCAGAAGCTTTAGACACCTATCCTACGAGCAGTACTTC. Protein product: CVRSFRHLSYEQYF.